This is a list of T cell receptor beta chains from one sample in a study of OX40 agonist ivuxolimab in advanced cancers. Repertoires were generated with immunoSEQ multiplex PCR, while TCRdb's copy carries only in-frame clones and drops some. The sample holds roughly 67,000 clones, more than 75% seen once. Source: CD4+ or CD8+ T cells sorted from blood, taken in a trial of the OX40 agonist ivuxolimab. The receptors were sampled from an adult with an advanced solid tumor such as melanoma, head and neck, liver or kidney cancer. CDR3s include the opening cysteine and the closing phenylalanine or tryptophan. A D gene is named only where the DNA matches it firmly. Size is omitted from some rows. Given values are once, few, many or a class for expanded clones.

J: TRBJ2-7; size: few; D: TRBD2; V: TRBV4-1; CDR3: CASSPQLGTTWEQYF; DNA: TGCGCCAGCAGCCCCCAGCTCGGGACTACCTGGGAGCAGTACTTC
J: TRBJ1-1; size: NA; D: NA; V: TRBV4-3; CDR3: CASSQEVAGRAAFF; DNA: TGCGCCAGCAGCCAAGAGGTAGCCGGGCGTGCGGCTTTCTTT
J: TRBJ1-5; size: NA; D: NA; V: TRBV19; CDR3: CASSIMSGAINQPQHF; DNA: TGTGCCAGTAGTATCATGTCAGGAGCTATTAATCAGCCCCAGCATTTT
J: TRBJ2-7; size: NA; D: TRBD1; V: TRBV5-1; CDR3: CASSTHGQGAGLYEQYF; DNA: TGCGCCAGCAGCACCCATGGACAGGGGGCAGGTTTGTACGAGCAGTACTTC
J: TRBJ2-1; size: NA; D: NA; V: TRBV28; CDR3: CASSPQGPLNEQFF; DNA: TGTGCCAGCAGTCCCCAAGGGCCCCTCAATGAGCAGTTCTTC
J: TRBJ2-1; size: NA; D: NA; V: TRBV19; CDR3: CASSIGQRRNEQFF; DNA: TGTGCCAGTAGTATCGGTCAAAGGCGCAATGAGCAGTTCTTC
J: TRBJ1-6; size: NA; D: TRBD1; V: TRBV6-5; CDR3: CASNQQGWGSSPLHF; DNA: TGTGCCAGCAACCAACAGGGGTGGGGAAGTTCACCCCTCCACTTT
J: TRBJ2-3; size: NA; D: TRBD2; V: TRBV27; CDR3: CASSRLAGGFSTDTQYF; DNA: TGTGCCAGCAGTCGACTAGCGGGAGGGTTCAGCACAGATACGCAGTATTTT
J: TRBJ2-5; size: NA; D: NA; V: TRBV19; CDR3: CASSTRQGGGKETQYF; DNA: TGTGCCAGTAGTACCCGACAGGGCGGGGGAAAAGAGACCCAGTACTTC
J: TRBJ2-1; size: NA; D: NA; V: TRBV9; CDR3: CASSPLGGESYNEQFF; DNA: TGTGCCAGCAGCCCACTGGGGGGTGAGAGTTACAATGAGCAGTTCTTC
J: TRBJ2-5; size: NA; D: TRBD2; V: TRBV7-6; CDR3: CASSLGASGTQETQYF; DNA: TGTGCCAGCAGCTTAGGGGCTAGCGGGACACAAGAGACCCAGTACTTC
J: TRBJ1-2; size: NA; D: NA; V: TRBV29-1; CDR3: CSVSTGYGYTF; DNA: TGCAGCGTTTCCACAGGGTATGGCTACACCTTC
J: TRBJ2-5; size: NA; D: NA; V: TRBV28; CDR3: CASSASQAYQETQYF; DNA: TGTGCCAGCAGTGCTTCACAGGCGTACCAAGAGACCCAGTACTTC
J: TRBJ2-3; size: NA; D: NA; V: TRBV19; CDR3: CASRNTAGSTDTQYF; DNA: TGTGCCAGTAGGAATACGGCAGGGAGCACAGATACGCAGTATTTT
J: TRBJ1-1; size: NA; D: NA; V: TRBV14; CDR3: CASSPTNTEAFF; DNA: TGTGCCAGCAGCCCTACTAACACTGAAGCTTTCTTT
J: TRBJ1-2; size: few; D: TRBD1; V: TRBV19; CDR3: CASSGTALANYGYTF; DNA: TGTGCCAGTAGTGGGACAGCGTTAGCTAACTATGGCTACACCTTC
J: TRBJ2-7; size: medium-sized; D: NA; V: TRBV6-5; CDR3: CASSYKGGEQYF; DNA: TGTGCCAGCAGTTACAAAGGCGGGGAGCAGTACTTC
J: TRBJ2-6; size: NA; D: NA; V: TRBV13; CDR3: CASSLDQASGANVLTF; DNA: TGTGCCAGCAGCTTAGATCAGGCCTCTGGGGCCAACGTCCTGACTTTC
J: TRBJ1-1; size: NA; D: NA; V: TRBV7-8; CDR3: CASSLGLTFEAFF; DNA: TGTGCCAGCAGCTTAGGTCTCACGTTTGAAGCTTTCTTT
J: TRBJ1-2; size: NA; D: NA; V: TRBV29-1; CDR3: CSADPGQLARGYTF; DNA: TGCAGCGCCGACCCCGGACAGCTCGCGAGGGGCTACACCTTC
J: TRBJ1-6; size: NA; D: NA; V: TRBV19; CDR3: CASSIYGDSPLHF; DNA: TGTGCCAGTAGTATATACGGGGATTCACCCCTCCACTTT
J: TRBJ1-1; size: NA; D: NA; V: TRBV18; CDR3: CASSPPATGNTEAFF; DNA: TGTGCCAGCTCACCACCGGCGACAGGAAACACTGAAGCTTTCTTT
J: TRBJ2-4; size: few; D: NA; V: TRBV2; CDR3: CASEAPMAKNIQYF; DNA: TGTGCCAGCGAAGCACCTATGGCCAAAAACATTCAGTACTTC
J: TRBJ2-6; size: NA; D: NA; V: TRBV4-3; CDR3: CASSQAVGTASGANVLTF; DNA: TGCGCCAGCAGCCAAGCTGTCGGGACTGCCTCTGGGGCCAACGTCCTGACTTTC
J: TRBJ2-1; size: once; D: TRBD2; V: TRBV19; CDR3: CASSPTSGRRYEQFF; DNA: TGTGCCAGTAGTCCGACTAGCGGGAGGAGGTATGAGCAGTTCTTC
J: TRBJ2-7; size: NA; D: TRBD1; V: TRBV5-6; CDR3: CASSQTGDKRYEQYF; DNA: TGTGCCAGCAGCCAGACAGGGGATAAGCGTTACGAGCAGTACTTC
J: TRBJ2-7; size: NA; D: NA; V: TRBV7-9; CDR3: CASSSAGNSYEQYF; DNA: TGTGCCAGCAGCTCAGCCGGGAACTCCTACGAGCAGTACTTC
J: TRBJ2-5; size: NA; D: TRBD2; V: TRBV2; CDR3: CASSLLTAGGPQTQYF; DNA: TGTGCCAGCAGTTTACTCACAGCGGGAGGGCCCCAGACCCAGTACTTC
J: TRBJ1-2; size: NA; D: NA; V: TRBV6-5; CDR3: CASSYEGIGTNYGYTF; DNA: TGTGCCAGCAGTTACGAAGGGATTGGGACTAACTATGGCTACACCTTC
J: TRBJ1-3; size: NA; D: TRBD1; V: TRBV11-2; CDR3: CASSKGQGESGNTIYF; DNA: TGTGCCAGCAGCAAGGGACAGGGAGAGTCTGGAAACACCATATATTTT
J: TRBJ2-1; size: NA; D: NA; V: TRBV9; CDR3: CASSQEVPTEQFF; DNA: TGTGCCAGCAGTCAAGAAGTTCCCACTGAGCAGTTCTTC
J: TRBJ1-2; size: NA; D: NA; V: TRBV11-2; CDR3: CASSLVTRDYGYTF; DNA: TGTGCCAGCAGCTTAGTTACAAGGGACTATGGCTACACCTTC
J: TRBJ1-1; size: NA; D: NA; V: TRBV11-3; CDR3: CASSRVVNTEAFF; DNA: TGTGCCAGCAGCCGGGTTGTGAACACTGAAGCTTTCTTT
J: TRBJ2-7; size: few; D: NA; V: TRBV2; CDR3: CASSDPRLDREQYF; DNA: TGTGCCAGCAGTGACCCTAGACTAGATCGCGAGCAGTACTTC
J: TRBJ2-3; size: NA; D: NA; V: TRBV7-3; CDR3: CASSPRLGGADTQYF; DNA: TGTGCCAGCAGCCCTAGACTAGGAGGGGCAGATACGCAGTATTTT
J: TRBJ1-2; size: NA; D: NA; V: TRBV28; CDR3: CASSPAWEGYGYTF; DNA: TGTGCCAGCAGCCCCGCCTGGGAAGGGTATGGCTACACCTTC
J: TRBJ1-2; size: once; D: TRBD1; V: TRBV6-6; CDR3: CASTPNRGSGYTF; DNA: TGTGCCAGCACCCCAAACAGGGGATCCGGCTACACCTTC
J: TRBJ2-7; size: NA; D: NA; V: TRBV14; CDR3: CASSPWTVSSYEQYF; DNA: TGTGCCAGCAGCCCGTGGACAGTTAGCTCCTACGAGCAGTACTTC
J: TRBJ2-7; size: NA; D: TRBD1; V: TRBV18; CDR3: CASSAWDSLLEQYF; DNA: TGTGCCAGCTCGGCGTGGGACAGCTTGCTCGAGCAGTACTTC
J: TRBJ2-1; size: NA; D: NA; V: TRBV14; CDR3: CASSQVLEQFF; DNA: TGTGCCAGCAGCCAAGTGCTTGAGCAGTTCTTC
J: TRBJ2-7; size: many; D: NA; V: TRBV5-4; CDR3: CASRGTESSYEQYF; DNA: TGTGCCAGCAGGGGGACGGAAAGCTCCTACGAGCAGTACTTC
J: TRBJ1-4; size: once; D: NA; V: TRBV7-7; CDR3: CASSPQENEKLFF; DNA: TGTGCCAGCAGCCCCCAGGAAAATGAAAAACTGTTTTTT
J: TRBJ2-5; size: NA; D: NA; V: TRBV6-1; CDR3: CASRRTWGEETQYF; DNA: TGTGCCAGCAGACGAACGTGGGGGGAAGAGACCCAGTACTTC
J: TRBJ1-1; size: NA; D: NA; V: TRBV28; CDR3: CASRDGTWAFF; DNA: TGTGCCAGCAGGGACGGGACCTGGGCTTTCTTT
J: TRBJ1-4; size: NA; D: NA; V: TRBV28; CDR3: CASSSRGVTNEKLFF; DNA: TGTGCCAGCAGTTCTAGGGGAGTCACTAATGAAAAACTGTTTTTT
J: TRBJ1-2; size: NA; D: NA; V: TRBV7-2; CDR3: CASSLDRVKYGYTF; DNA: TGTGCCAGCAGCTTAGACAGGGTAAAATATGGCTACACCTTC
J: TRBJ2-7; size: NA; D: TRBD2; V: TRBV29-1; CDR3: CSAGTNTYEQYF; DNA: TGCAGCGCCGGGACTAACACCTACGAGCAGTACTTC
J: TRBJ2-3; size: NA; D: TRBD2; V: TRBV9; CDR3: CASSVAGRRRGTTDTQYF; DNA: TGTGCCAGCAGCGTAGCTGGCCGTCGGCGGGGGACCACAGATACGCAGTATTTT
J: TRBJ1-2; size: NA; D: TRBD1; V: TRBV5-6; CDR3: CASSLPPGQGVYYGYTF; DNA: TGTGCCAGCAGCTTGCCCCCGGGACAGGGAGTGTACTATGGCTACACCTTC
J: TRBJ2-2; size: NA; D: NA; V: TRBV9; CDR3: CASSVATGAANTGELFF; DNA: TGTGCCAGCAGCGTGGCTACAGGCGCTGCGAACACCGGGGAGCTGTTTTTT
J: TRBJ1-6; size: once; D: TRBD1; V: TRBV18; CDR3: CASSTGTDNSPLHF; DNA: TGTGCCAGCTCAACCGGGACAGACAATTCACCCCTCCACTTT
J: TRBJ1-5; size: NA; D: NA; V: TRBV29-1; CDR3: CSVRQDNQPQHF; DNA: TGCAGCGTACGACAGGACAATCAGCCCCAGCATTTT
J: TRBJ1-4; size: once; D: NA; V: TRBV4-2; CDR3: CASSQGEDEKLFF; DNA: TGTGCCAGCAGCCAGGGGGAGGATGAAAAACTGTTTTTT